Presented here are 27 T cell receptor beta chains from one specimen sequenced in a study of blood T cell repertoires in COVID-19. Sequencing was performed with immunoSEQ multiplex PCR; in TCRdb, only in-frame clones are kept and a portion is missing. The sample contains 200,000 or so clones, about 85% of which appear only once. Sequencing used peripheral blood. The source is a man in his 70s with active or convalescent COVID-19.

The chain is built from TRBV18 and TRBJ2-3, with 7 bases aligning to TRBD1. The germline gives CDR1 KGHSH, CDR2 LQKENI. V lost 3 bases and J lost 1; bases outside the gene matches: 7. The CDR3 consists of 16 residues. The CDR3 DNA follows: TGTGCCAGCTCACCCGGATCAGGGGGAGGCACAGATACGCAGTATTTT. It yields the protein CASSPGSGGGTDTQYF.

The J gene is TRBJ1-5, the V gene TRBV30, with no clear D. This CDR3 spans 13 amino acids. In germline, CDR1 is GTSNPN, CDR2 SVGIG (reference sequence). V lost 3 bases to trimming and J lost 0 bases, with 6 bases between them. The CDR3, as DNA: TGTGCCTGGAGGCGGGATAGCAATCAGCCCCAGCATTTT. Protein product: CAWRRDSNQPQHF.

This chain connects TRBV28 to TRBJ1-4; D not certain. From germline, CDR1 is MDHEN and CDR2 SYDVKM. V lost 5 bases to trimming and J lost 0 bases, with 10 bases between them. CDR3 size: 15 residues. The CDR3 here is CASSSSSATNEKLFF. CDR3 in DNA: TGTGCCAGCAGTAGCTCGAGCGCAACTAATGAAAAACTGTTTTTT.

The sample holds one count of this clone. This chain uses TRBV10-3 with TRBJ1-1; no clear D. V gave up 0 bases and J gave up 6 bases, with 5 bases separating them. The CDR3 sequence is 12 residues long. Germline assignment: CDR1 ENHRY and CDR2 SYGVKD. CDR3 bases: TGTGCCATCAGTGAGTCTATTGCTGAAGCTTTCTTT. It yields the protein CAISESIAEAFF.

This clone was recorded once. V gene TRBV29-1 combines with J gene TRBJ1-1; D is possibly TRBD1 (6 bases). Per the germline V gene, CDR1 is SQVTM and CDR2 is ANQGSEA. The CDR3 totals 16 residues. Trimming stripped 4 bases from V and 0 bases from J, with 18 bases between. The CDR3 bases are TGCAGCGTTGGAGAGAGCAAGGGGGTTTTGAACACTGAAGCTTTCTTT. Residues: CSVGESKGVLNTEAFF. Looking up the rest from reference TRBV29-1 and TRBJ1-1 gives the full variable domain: SAVISQKPSRDICQRGTSLTIQCQVDSQVTMMFWYRQQPGQSLTLIATANQGSEATYESGFVIDKFPISRPNLTFSTLTVSNMSPEDSSIYLCSVGESKGVLNTEAFFGQGTRLTVV.

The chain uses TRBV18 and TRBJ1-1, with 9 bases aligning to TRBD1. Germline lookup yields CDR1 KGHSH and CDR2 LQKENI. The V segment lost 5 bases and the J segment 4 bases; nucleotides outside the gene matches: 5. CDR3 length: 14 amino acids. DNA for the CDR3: TGTGCCAGCTCAGGACAGGGGAGAGGCACTGAAGCTTTCTTT. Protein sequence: CASSGQGRGTEAFF.

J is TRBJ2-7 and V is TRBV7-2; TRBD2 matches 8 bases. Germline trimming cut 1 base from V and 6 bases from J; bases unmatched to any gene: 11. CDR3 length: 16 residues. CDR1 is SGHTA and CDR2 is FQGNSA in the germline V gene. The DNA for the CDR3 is TGTGCCAGCAGCTTAGGGGGTGGGATTAGCGGGGTCGAGCAGTACTTC. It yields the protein CASSLGGGISGVEQYF.

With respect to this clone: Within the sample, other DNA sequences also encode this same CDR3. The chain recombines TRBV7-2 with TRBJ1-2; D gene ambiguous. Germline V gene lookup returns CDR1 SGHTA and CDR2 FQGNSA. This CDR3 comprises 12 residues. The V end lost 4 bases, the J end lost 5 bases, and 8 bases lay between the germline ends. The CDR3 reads CASSSTGYGYTF. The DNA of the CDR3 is TGTGCCAGCAGCTCGACTGGATATGGCTACACCTTC.

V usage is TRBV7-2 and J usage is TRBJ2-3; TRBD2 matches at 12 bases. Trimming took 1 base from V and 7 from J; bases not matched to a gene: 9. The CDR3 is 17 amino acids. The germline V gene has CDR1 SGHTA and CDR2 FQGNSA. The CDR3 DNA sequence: TGTGCCAGCAGCTTAGTCGGCCTAGCGGGAGGGGTACATACGCAGTATTTT. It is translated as CASSLVGLAGGVHTQYF.

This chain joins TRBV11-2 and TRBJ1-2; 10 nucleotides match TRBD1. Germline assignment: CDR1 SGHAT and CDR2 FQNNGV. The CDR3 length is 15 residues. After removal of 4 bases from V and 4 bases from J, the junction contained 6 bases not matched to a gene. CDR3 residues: CASSSGQGGAYGYTF. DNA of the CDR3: TGTGCCAGCAGCTCCGGACAGGGGGGCGCCTATGGCTACACCTTC.

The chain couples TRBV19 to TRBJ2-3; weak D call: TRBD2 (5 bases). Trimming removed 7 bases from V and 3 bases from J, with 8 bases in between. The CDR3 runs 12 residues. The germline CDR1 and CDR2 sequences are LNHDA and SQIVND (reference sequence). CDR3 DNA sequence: TGTGCCAGTACCCCGGGGACAGATACGCAGTATTTT. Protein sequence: CASTPGTDTQYF.

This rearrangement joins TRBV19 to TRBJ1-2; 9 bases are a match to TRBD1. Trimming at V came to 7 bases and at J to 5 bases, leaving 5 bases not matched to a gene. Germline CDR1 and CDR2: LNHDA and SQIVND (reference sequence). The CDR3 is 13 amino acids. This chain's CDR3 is CASTRDRAYGYTF. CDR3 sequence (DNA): TGTGCCAGTACTAGGGACAGGGCGTATGGCTACACCTTC.

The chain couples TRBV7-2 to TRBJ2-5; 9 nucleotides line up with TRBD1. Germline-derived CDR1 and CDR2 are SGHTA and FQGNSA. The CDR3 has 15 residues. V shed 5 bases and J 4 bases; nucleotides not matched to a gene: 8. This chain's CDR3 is CASSGQGRVTETQYF. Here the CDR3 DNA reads TGTGCCAGCAGCGGACAGGGGAGGGTAACAGAGACCCAGTACTTC.

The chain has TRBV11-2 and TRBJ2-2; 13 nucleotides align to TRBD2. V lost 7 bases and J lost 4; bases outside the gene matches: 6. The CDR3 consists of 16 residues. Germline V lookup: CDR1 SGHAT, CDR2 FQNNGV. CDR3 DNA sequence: TGTGCCAGCATGCGGACTAGCGGGGGAGTCACCGGGGAGCTGTTTTTT. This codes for CASMRTSGGVTGELFF. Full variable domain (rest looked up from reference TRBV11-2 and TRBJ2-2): EAGVAQSPRYKIIEKRQSVAFWCNPISGHATLYWYQQILGQGPKLLIQFQNNGVVDDSQLPKDRFSAERLKGVDSTLKIQPAKLEDSAVYLCASMRTSGGVTGELFFGEGSRLTVL.

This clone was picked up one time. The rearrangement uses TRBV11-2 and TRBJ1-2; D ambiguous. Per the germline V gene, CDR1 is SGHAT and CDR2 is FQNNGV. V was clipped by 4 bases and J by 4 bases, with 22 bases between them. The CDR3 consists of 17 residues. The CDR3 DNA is TGTGCCAGCAGCTGGTTTTCTGGAGGCCAAGATGGCTATGGCTACACCTTC. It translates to CASSWFSGGQDGYGYTF. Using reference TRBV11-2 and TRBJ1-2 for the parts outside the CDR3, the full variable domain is EAGVAQSPRYKIIEKRQSVAFWCNPISGHATLYWYQQILGQGPKLLIQFQNNGVVDDSQLPKDRFSAERLKGVDSTLKIQPAKLEDSAVYLCASSWFSGGQDGYGYTFGSGTRLTVV.

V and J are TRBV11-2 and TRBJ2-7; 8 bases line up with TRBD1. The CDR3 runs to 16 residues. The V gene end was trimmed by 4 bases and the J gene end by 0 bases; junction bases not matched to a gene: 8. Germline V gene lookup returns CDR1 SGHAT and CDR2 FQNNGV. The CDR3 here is CASSSPGGIYSYEQYF. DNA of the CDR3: TGTGCCAGCAGCTCCCCAGGGGGCATATACTCCTACGAGCAGTACTTC.

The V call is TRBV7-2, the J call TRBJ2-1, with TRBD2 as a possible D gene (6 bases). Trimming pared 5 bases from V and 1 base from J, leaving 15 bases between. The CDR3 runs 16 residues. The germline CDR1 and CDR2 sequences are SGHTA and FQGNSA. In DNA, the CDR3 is TGTGCCAGCAGCGCAGTAGGTCGGGAGTCCTACAATGAGCAGTTCTTC. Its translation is CASSAVGRESYNEQFF.

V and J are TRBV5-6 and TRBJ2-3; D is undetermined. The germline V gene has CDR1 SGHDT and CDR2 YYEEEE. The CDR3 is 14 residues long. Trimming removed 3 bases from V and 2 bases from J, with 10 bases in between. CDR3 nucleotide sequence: TGTGCCAGCAGCTCCGACTCTTACACAGATACGCAGTATTTT. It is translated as CASSSDSYTDTQYF.

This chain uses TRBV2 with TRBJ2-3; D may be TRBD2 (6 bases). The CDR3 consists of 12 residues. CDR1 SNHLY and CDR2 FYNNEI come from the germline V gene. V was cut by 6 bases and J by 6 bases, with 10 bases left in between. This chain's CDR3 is CASSALADTQYF. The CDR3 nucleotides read TGTGCCAGCAGCGCACTAGCTGATACGCAGTATTTT.

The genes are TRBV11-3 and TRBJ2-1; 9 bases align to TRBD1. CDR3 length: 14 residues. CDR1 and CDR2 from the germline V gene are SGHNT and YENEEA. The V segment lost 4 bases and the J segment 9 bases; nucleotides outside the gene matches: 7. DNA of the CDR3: TGTGCCAGCAGCTCGACAGGGGGTCTGGGTGAGCAGTTCTTC. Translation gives CASSSTGGLGEQFF.

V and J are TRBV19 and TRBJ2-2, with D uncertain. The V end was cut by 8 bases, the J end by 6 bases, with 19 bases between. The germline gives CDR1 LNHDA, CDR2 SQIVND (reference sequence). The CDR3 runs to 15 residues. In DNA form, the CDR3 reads TGTGCCAGTTCCCTAATGCCGGGTGGTCCCGGGGAGCTGTTTTTT. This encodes CASSLMPGGPGELFF.

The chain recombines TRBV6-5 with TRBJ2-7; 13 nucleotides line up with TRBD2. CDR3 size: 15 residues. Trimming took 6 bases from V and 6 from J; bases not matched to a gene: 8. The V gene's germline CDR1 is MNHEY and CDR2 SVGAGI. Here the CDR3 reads CASRGTSGRAGEQYF. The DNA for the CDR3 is TGTGCCAGCAGGGGAACTAGCGGGAGGGCTGGCGAGCAGTACTTC.

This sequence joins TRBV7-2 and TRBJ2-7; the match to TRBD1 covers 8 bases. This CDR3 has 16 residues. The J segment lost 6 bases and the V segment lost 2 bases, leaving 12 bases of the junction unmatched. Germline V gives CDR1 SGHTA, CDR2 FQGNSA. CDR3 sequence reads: CASSLKGTGPSGEQYF. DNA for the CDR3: TGTGCCAGCAGCTTAAAGGGGACAGGCCCCTCGGGCGAGCAGTACTTC.

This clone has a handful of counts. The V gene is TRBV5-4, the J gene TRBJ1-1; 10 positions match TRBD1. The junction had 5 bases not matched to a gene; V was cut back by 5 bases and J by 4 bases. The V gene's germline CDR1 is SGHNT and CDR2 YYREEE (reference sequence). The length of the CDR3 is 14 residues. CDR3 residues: CASRFGQGGTEAFF. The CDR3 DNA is TGTGCCAGCAGATTTGGACAGGGGGGCACTGAAGCTTTCTTT.

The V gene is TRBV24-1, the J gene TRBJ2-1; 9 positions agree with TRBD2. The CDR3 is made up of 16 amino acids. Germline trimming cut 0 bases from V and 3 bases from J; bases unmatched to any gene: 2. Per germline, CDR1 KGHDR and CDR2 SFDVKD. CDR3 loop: CATSDLASGVYNEQFF. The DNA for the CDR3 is TGTGCCACCAGTGATTTGGCTAGCGGGGTCTACAATGAGCAGTTCTTC.

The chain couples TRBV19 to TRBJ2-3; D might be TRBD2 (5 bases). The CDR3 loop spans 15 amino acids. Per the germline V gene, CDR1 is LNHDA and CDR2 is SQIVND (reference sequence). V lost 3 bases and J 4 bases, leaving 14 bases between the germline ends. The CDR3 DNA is TGTGCCAGTAGTATGACTGGAGCGGAGGCAGATACGCAGTATTTT. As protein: CASSMTGAEADTQYF. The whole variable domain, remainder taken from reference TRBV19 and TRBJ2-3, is DGGITQSPKYLFRKEGQNVTLSCEQNLNHDAMYWYRQDPGQGLRLIYYSQIVNDFQKGDIAEGYSVSREKKESFPLTVTSAQKNPTAFYLCASSMTGAEADTQYFGPGTRLTVL.

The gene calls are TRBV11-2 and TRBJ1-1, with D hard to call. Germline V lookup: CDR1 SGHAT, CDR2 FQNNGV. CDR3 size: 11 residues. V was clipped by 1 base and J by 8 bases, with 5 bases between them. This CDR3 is CASSLGREAFF. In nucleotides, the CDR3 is TGTGCCAGCAGCTTAGGGCGGGAAGCTTTCTTT.